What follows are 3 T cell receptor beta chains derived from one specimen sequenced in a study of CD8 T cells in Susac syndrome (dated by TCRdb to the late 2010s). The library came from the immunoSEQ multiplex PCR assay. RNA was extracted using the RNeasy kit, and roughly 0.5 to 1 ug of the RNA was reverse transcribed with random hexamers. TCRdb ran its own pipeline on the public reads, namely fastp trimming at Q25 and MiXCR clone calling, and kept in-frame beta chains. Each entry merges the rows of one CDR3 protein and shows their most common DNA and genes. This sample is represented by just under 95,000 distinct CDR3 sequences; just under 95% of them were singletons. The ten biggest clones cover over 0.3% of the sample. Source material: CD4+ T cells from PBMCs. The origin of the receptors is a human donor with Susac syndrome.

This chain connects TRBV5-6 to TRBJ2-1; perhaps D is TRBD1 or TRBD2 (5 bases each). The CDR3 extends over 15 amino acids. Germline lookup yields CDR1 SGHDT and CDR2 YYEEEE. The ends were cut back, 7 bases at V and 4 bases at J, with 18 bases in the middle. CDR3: CASQNSGRNYNEQFF. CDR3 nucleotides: TGTGCCAGCCAGAATTCGGGACGGAATTACAATGAGCAGTTCTTC.

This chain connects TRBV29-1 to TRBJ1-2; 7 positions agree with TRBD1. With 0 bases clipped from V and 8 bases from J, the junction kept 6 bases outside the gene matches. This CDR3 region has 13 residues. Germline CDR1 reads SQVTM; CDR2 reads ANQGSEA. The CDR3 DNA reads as TGCAGCGTTGAAGAACCGGACAGGCGCGGCTACACCTTC. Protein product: CSVEEPDRRGYTF.

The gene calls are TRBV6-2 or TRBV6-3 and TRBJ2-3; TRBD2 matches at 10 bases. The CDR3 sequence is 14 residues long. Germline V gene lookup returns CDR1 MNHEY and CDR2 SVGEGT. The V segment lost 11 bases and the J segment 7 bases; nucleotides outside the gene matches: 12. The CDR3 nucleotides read TGTGCCGGGAGAGGGACTAGCGAGGCGAATACGCAGTATTTT. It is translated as CAGRGTSEANTQYF.